The entry below describes one T cell receptor beta chain. Its antigen specificity is not known. One base away there is no much larger clone; base qualities are not given. For repertoire sequencing, TCR beta CDR3 regions were amplified from RNA transcripts. The first round was an RT-PCR using HTBI primers with the Qiagen OneStep RT-PCR kit, and this first round was followed by a second-round multiplex PCR, then size selection and purification. Libraries were sequenced on an Illumina HiSeq2000 using paired-end 100 bp reads. Concerning the study's data processing: SOAPnuke was used to process the reads, removing any read that contained adapters or uncalled bases, had a mean Phred below 15, or lacked an exact match to the constant primer or identifier. High-quality paired reads were merged with COPE v1.2.5. Unique nucleotide sequences were defined as clonotypes and aligned to IMGT TRB V, D and J references using MiTCR v1.1. Only V-J combinations with frequency above 0.0001 were analysed, covering about 99% of repertoires. For each V-J combination, a TCR clonal expansion and chaos score was defined as the ratio of F50 clonal expansion to chaos observed in the TCRdist matrix. Welch's t-statistics and random forest were used to reduce the features to 10 to 15 V-J combinations, which were then used as input to a naive Bayes classifier. Thyroid-blood repertoire similarity was quantified with the Morisita-Horn index. TCRdb reanalyzed the raw reads on its own, using fastp at Q25 for trimming and MiXCR for clone calling, and kept in-frame beta chains. CDR3 protein duplicates are merged, each entry listing the most common genes and DNA. The V and J calls were determined by TCRdb, not by the authors. This sample comprises roughly 1.1 million distinct CDR3 sequences, 35% to 40% of them detected only once. The top ten constitute around 10% of the sample.

This sample is drawn from a study of Graves' ophthalmopathy and Graves' hyperthyroidism (dated by TCRdb to the late 2010s). About the full investigation: Stable hyperthyroidism was defined as no progression to ophthalmopathy within 18 months of follow-up. In more than five hyperthyroidism patients, the T-cell repertoires found in thyroid tissue were compared with those found in blood. To explore V-J signatures distinguishing ophthalmopathy from hyperthyroidism, a discovery set of approximately 100 patients (more than 40 ophthalmopathy, some 55 stable hyperthyroidism) was enrolled. The study used TCR beta repertoire signatures to distinguish Graves' ophthalmopathy from Graves' hyperthyroidism and to predict progression to ophthalmopathy. In total, 135 blood samples were TCR-sequenced: fewer than 50 ophthalmopathy, roughly 77 hyperthyroidism and approximately 17 hyperthyroidism-to-ophthalmopathy patients. For independent validation, a separate cohort was made up of roughly 19 hyperthyroidism patients plus 17 patients who later progressed from hyperthyroidism to ophthalmopathy. Following sample collection, hyperthyroidism patients were given methimazole at a starting dose of 30 mg daily, and ophthalmopathy patients were given high-dose intravenous methylprednisolone. Beyond this particular receptor, the publication reports: No statistical method was used to predetermine the sample size, and group allocation was not hidden from the investigators. In validation, the model predicted ophthalmopathy progression with 55% to 71% sensitivity and approximately 75% specificity; about a dozen predicted patients were CT-confirmed with GO in a median of about 7.1 months. The 13-signature model separated ophthalmopathy from stable hyperthyroidism with roughly 90% sensitivity and approximately 83% specificity in cross-validation, and 80%/75% in the test set. Most of the expanded thyroid clonotypes with a frequency above 0.001 were also detected in blood, and it was suggested that the thyroid immune response may be reflected by blood repertoires.

The trim is 7 bases for V and 10 bases for J, with a gap of 11 bases between the germline ends. Counted from cysteine to phenylalanine, this CDR3 has 12 amino acids. CDR3 DNA is the only sequence kept; it has 36 bases, read in frame from the first base. CDR1 and CDR2 are read off the germline V gene as SGHTA and FQGNSA. Hyperthyroidism patients were newly diagnosed, with disease duration under 2 months, and aged 18 to 65 years. Patients with other autoimmune diseases, uncontrolled infections, pregnancy or lactation were excluded. Diagnosis relied on clinical symptoms, serum thyroxine, TRAb, thyroid ultrasound and orbital computed tomography. Trizol reagent was used to extract the total RNA, and its quality was then checked on an Agilent 2100 Bioanalyzer.

The sequence joins TRBV7-2 to TRBJ1-6; matching of 5 bases hints at TRBD1 as the D gene. The TCR originated in an adult man with Graves' hyperthyroidism. Specimen: peripheral blood or thyroid tissue (not recorded which). The DNA sequence is TGTGCCAGCAACAGCCGGGGCTCACCCCTCCACTTT. This encodes CASNSRGSPLHF.